This T cell receptor beta chain was obtained from a study of T cell repertoires in cytomegalovirus infection. Study as a whole: Public signatures in TCR beta pointed to CMV infection and matching HLA type.

Study-wide points: Cumulative frequency of public TCR beta families picked out carriers of CMV plus the relevant HLA. Within the response measured ex vivo, HLA-C-restricted CMV-specific TCR beta clonotypes were dominant.

From the reads, TCRdb called clonotypes with MiXCR, one entry per CDR3 protein. The table has around 330,000 distinct CDR3 sequences, roughly 17% seen once. Trimming removed 4 bases from V and 0 bases from J, with 13 bases in between. The CDR3 length is 15 residues. Looked up from germline, CDR1 is SGHRS and CDR2 is YFSETQ. This clonotype was found a few times. The antigen is undetermined. The chain combines TRBV5-1 with TRBJ1-1, with a possible D match to TRBD1 (5 bases). The sample comprised PBMCs. The source is a human donor in good health (CMV status not recorded). Some clones in this sample may be carry-over from other donors' samples. CDR3 protein: CASSPLGVMNTEAFF. The CDR3 nucleotides read TGCGCCAGCAGCCCCCTAGGGGTCATGAACACTGAAGCTTTCTTT.